The 21 T cell receptor beta chains given below trace back to one sample, sequenced in a study of T cell responses to AZD1222 COVID-19 vaccine. Assay used: immunoSEQ multiplex PCR; TCRdb lists only in-frame clones, some missing. The sample includes over 110,000 clones, under 95% seen only once; the top ten take around 2.7%. The material sequenced was peripheral blood, taken on day 0 of AZD1222 vaccination. The receptors were sampled from an adult in good health.

The V call is TRBV10-1, the J call TRBJ2-2; D is unclear. Germline values: CDR1 WNHNN, CDR2 SYGVQD (reference sequence). The length of the CDR3 is 13 residues. V was trimmed by 1 base and J by 7 bases, leaving 7 bases between them. The CDR3 protein is CASSEFSGGELFF. The CDR3 coding sequence is TGCGCCAGCAGTGAGTTTTCAGGCGGGGAGCTGTTTTTT.

This sequence joins TRBV9 and TRBJ1-4; the match to TRBD1 covers 7 bases. Germline CDR1 and CDR2: SGDLS and YYNGEE. The CDR3 is made up of 17 amino acids. V lost 4 bases and J lost 6; bases outside the gene matches: 15. The CDR3 nucleotides are TGTGCCAGCAGCCCCCGGGGGGGAGGGGGCATGTATGAAAAACTGTTTTTT. It yields the protein CASSPRGGGGMYEKLFF.

The chain recombines TRBV6-6 with TRBJ1-3; D not resolved. Germline V gene sequence: CDR1 MNHNY, CDR2 SVGAGI (reference sequence). Trimming stripped 7 bases from V and 4 bases from J, with 8 bases between. CDR3 length equals 12 residues. The CDR3 region is CASISDGNTIYF. CDR3 bases: TGTGCCAGCATCTCTGACGGAAACACCATATATTTT.

This clone has just one count. The chain is built from TRBV3-1 (or the pseudogene TRBV3-2) and TRBJ1-1, with D possibly TRBD1 on 5 matching bases. The V gene's germline CDR1 is LGHDT and CDR2 YNNKEL (reference sequence). This CDR3 is 14 amino acids long. Trimming stripped 2 bases from V and 10 bases from J, with 17 bases between. The CDR3 sequence is CASSQLDTGGGAFF. Written as DNA, the CDR3 is TGTGCCAGCAGCCAACTTGATACCGGGGGGGGAGCTTTCTTT.

Here the CDR3 reads CASSGSGVTEAFF. The CDR3 DNA follows: TGCGCCAGCAGCGGCTCAGGGGTAACTGAAGCTTTCTTT. This chain connects TRBV5-1 to TRBJ1-1; D is perhaps TRBD1 (6 bases). The CDR3 spans 13 residues. Trimming pared 4 bases from V and 5 bases from J, leaving 12 bases between. Germline CDR1 SGHRS, CDR2 YFSETQ.

The chain recombines TRBV11-3 with TRBJ2-7, with unresolved D. Germline CDR1 and CDR2: SGHNT and YENEEA. Trimming shortened V by 5 bases and J by 6 bases, and 14 bases separated the two germline ends. The CDR3 is 13 amino acids. The CDR3 DNA sequence: TGTGCCAGCAGCCCCGAGGTTTCCGTCGAGCAGTACTTC. Protein: CASSPEVSVEQYF.

The V gene is TRBV11-3, the J gene TRBJ1-1; a weak D match, TRBD1 (6 bases). The V and J ends lost 2 bases and 4 bases respectively, with 14 bases between them. The CDR3 runs to 15 residues. Germline values: CDR1 SGHNT, CDR2 YENEEA. The CDR3 DNA is TGTGCCAGCAGCTTATTTGGGGAGGGGGGCACTGAAGCTTTCTTT. Encoded protein: CASSLFGEGGTEAFF.

The rearrangement links TRBV9 to TRBJ1-3; possibly TRBD1 for D (5 bases). Germline CDR1 SGDLS, CDR2 YYNGEE. The V and J ends lost 4 bases and 0 bases respectively, with 11 bases between them. This CDR3 region has 15 residues. CDR3 residues: CASSPGTYSGNTIYF. DNA for the CDR3: TGTGCCAGCAGCCCAGGGACCTACTCTGGAAACACCATATATTTT.

The chain employs TRBV7-2 and TRBJ2-3; 9 bases match TRBD2. The V and J ends lost 1 base and 10 bases, in that order; junction bases with no gene match: 9. This CDR3 has 15 residues. Germline CDR1 SGHTA, CDR2 FQGNSA. The CDR3 here is CASSLEAGGPRAQYF. CDR3 DNA: TGTGCCAGCAGCTTAGAGGCGGGGGGGCCGAGGGCGCAGTATTTT.

This rearrangement joins TRBV28 to TRBJ2-2; D perhaps matches TRBD2 (6 bases). This CDR3 comprises 20 residues. Germline V gene sequence: CDR1 MDHEN, CDR2 SYDVKM. The V end was cut by 4 bases, the J end by 4 bases, with 28 bases between. The DNA of the CDR3 is TGTGCCAGCAGTTCTCATCGGTTCATATCGGTGTGGCGGGGCACCGGGGAGCTGTTTTTT. This translates into CASSSHRFISVWRGTGELFF. Full variable domain (missing parts from reference TRBV28 and TRBJ2-2): DVKVTQSSRYLVKRTGEKVFLECVQDMDHENMFWYRQDPGLGLRLIYFSYDVKMKEKGDIPEGYSVSREKKERFSLILESASTNQTSMYLCASSSHRFISVWRGTGELFFGEGSRLTVL.

The chain recombines TRBV5-1 with TRBJ2-3; unclear D gene. Germline V lookup: CDR1 SGHRS, CDR2 YFSETQ. Trimming stripped 4 bases from V and 0 bases from J, with 12 bases between. The CDR3 is 15 residues long. The CDR3 is CASSTNTLSTDTQYF. The CDR3 bases are TGCGCCAGCAGCACGAACACCTTAAGCACAGATACGCAGTATTTT.

The chain is built from TRBV29-1 and TRBJ1-1, with TRBD1 matching over 7 bases. CDR3 size: 13 residues. Germline CDR1 is SQVTM and CDR2 is ANQGSEA. V shed 7 bases, J shed 2 bases, and the junction held 7 bases outside the gene matches. The CDR3 loop is CSATTGTNTEAFF. CDR3 nucleotides: TGCAGCGCCACGACAGGGACCAACACTGAAGCTTTCTTT.

This clone was observed once. The CDR3 sequence is CASSEGQVYNEQFF. The CDR3, as DNA: TGTGCCAGCAGTGAAGGACAGGTGTACAATGAGCAGTTCTTC. The chain couples TRBV2 to TRBJ2-1, with a tentative D call TRBD1 (6 bases). The V gene's germline CDR1 is SNHLY and CDR2 FYNNEI. Between the trimmed V and J ends, which lost 1 base and 4 bases, there was a span of 8 bases. The CDR3 length is 14 residues.

The chain recombines TRBV30 with TRBJ1-4; D gene uncertain. The length of the CDR3 is 14 residues. Germline lookup yields CDR1 GTSNPN and CDR2 SVGIG (reference sequence). The V gene lost 2 bases and the J gene lost 3 bases, with 10 bases spanning the gap. This CDR3 is CAWSYRGSNEKLFF. In DNA form, the CDR3 reads TGTGCCTGGAGTTACCGTGGTTCTAATGAAAAACTGTTTTTT.

This chain joins TRBV7-9 and TRBJ1-2; 8 bases fit TRBD1. CDR1 and CDR2 (germline): SEHNR, FQNEAQ (reference sequence). The CDR3 is made up of 18 amino acids. Germline trimming cut 4 bases from V and 3 bases from J; bases unmatched to any gene: 16. This CDR3 is CASSSISFHPGGYYGYTF. CDR3 nucleotides: TGTGCCAGCAGCTCAATATCGTTTCACCCAGGGGGCTACTATGGCTACACCTTC.

The V gene is TRBV3-1 (or the pseudogene TRBV3-2), the J gene TRBJ1-6; no reliable D call. This CDR3 comprises 15 residues. Germline V gene lookup returns CDR1 LGHDT and CDR2 YNNKEL (reference sequence). Trimming removed 4 bases from V and 0 bases from J, with 7 bases in between. This CDR3 reads CASSPLSSYNSPLHF. In DNA form, the CDR3 reads TGTGCCAGCAGCCCGTTAAGCTCCTATAATTCACCCCTCCACTTT.

The V and J genes are TRBV7-8 and TRBJ2-7; TRBD2 is a possible D gene (5 bases). Germline values: CDR1 SGHVS, CDR2 FQNEAQ. V was shortened by 4 bases and J by 4 bases, with 11 bases between the two germline ends. The length of the CDR3 is 13 residues. The CDR3 sequence: CASSSRDRYEQYF. The CDR3 DNA reads as TGTGCCAGCAGCTCCCGGGATCGGTACGAGCAGTACTTC.

This clone was observed a few times. The chain combines TRBV28 with TRBJ1-1; D is possibly TRBD1 (6 bases). The CDR3 is 14 amino acids. The V end was cut by 3 bases, the J end by 0 bases, with 8 bases between. Germline CDR1 and CDR2: MDHEN and SYDVKM. The CDR3: CASSLGGMNTEAFF. The CDR3 DNA sequence: TGTGCCAGCAGTTTGGGGGGCATGAACACTGAAGCTTTCTTT.

The gene calls are TRBV29-1 and TRBJ1-2, with D possibly being TRBD1 (5 bases). Germline values: CDR1 SQVTM, CDR2 ANQGSEA. CDR3 length: 13 amino acids. The V end was cut by 3 bases, the J end by 4 bases, with 12 bases between. As DNA, the CDR3 is TGCAGCGTTGAGGGGCAGTTGGGCTATGGCTACACCTTC. This gives the protein CSVEGQLGYGYTF.

The sample holds one count of this clone. The chain carries TRBV11-3 and TRBJ1-6, with D unclear. V was cut by 4 bases and J by 5 bases, with 12 bases left in between. Germline V gene sequence: CDR1 SGHNT, CDR2 YENEEA. The CDR3 spans 15 residues. CDR3 sequence reads: CASSSWTDHNSPLHF. The CDR3 bases are TGTGCCAGCAGCTCCTGGACCGACCATAATTCACCCCTCCACTTT. Using reference TRBV11-3 and TRBJ1-6 for the parts outside the CDR3, the full variable domain is EAGVVQSPRYKIIEKKQPVAFWCNPISGHNTLYWYLQNLGQGPELLIRYENEEAVDDSQLPKDRFSAERLKGVDSTLKIQPAELGDSAVYLCASSSWTDHNSPLHFGNGTRLTVT.

V and J are TRBV11-1 and TRBJ2-1; 8 positions agree with TRBD2. Trimming cost V 4 bases and J 7 bases; bases outside gene matches: 12. Germline assignment: CDR1 SGHAT and CDR2 FQDESV (reference sequence). The CDR3 covers 16 residues. CDR3 bases: TGTGCCAGCAGCTCCTGGGCGGGAGGTCCCTTGAATGAGCAGTTCTTC. This gives the protein CASSSWAGGPLNEQFF.